The clone carrying this TCR beta chain came up many times. Its antigen remains unidentified. To make TCR beta libraries, researchers used iRepertoire HTBI primers and Arm-PCR of CDR3 regions. TCRdb ran MiXCR on the multiplex PCR reads and lists one entry per CDR3 protein. The sample consists of 400,000 to 500,000 distinct CDR3 sequences, roughly 23% of them appearing once. The entry originates in a study of regulatory T cells in long-lasting Graves disease. Whole-study findings and limits: Persistent cases favored TRBV28, TRBJ1-2 and TRBJ2-5.

Germline V gives CDR1 MDHEN, CDR2 SYDVKM. Trimming left V 2 bases short and J 0 bases short, with 5 bases between. The CDR3 is 14 amino acids. Time point of the sample: persistent/refractory GD, antithyroid drugs over 5 years with positive TRAb. After RNA was extracted from PBMCs, the TCR library was made from it. This sample comprised peripheral blood mononuclear cells (PBMCs), obtained when the disease was refractory, from a patient treated with antithyroid drugs. The J gene is TRBJ1-5, the V gene TRBV28; the D is unclear. This TCR was sampled from a female donor with Graves disease. CDR3: CASSLSLSNQPQHF. The CDR3 DNA reads as TGTGCCAGCAGTTTAAGTCTTAGCAATCAGCCCCAGCATTTT.